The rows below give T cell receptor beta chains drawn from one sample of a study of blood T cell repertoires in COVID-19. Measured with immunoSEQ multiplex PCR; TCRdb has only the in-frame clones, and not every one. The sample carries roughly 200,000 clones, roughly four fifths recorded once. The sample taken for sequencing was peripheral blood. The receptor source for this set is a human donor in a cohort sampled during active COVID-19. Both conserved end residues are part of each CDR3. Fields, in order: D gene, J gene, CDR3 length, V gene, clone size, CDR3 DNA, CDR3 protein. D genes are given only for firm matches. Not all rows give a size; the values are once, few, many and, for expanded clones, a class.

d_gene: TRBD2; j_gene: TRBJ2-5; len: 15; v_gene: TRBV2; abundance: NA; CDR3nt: TGTGCCAGCAGTGAAGCGCAAGCGGGAAGGGAGACCCAGTACTTC; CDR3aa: CASSEAQAGRETQYF
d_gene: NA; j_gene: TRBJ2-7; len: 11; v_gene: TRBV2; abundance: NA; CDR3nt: TGTGCCAGCAGTCCCGCCTACGAGCAGTACTTC; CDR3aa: CASSPAYEQYF
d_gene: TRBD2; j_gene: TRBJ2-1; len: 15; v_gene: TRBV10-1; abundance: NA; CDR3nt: TGCGCCAGCAGTTTCGGACTAGCGGGAGAAGGTGAGCAGTTCTTC; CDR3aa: CASSFGLAGEGEQFF
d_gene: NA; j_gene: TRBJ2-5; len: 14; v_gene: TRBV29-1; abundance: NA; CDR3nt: TGCAGCGTTGAAGATCCAAGGGGCCCAAGGGCCCAGTACTTC; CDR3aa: CSVEDPRGPRAQYF
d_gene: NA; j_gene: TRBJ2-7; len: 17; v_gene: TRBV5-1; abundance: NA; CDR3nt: TGCGCCAGCAGCTTACAGTCCCCAGGGGTATTTCCCTACGAGCAGTACTTC; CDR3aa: CASSLQSPGVFPYEQYF
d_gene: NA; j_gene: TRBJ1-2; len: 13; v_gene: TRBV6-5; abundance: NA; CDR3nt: TGTGCCAGCAGTTACGGACAGTACTATGGCTACACCTTC; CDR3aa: CASSYGQYYGYTF
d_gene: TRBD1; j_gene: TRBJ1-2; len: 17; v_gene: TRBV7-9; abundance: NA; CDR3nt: TGTGCCAGCAGCTCGACCTTCGGACAGGGAACTAACTATGGCTACACCTTC; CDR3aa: CASSSTFGQGTNYGYTF
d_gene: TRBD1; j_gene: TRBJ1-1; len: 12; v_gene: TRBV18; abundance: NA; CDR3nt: TGTGCCAGCTCACCTCAACAGGGGAAAGCTTTCTTT; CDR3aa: CASSPQQGKAFF
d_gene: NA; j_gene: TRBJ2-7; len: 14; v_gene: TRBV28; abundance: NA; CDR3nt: TGTGCCAGCAGTTTTGGGGGCATTGAGTACGAGCAGTACTTC; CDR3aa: CASSFGGIEYEQYF
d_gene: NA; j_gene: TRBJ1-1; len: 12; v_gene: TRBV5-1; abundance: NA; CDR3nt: TGCGCCAGCAGACGGGAAAACACTGAAGCTTTCTTT; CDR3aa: CASRRENTEAFF
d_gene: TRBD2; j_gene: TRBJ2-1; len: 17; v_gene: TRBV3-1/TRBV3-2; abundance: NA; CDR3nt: TGTGCCAGCAGCCAAGATGTTCTAGCGGGAGGGCTGAATGAGCAGTTCTTC; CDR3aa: CASSQDVLAGGLNEQFF
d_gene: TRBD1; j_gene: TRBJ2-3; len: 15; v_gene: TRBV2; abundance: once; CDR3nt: TGTGCCAGCACCCCCCTTGGGACAGGGCCGGATACGCAGTATTTT; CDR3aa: CASTPLGTGPDTQYF